This TCR beta chain was retrieved from a study of CXCR3-negative and CXCR3-positive naive CD8 T cells. General study results and limits: When CXCR3-positive naive cells were set against CXCR3-negative naive cells, the former had more hydrophobic TRB CDR3s.

The CDR3 runs to 14 residues. Carrying UMI labels, the TRB cDNA libraries were prepared through 5' RACE. From its re-call of the 5' RACE reads, TCRdb lists each CDR3 protein once, without DNA. The sample shows tens of thousands of distinct CDR3 sequences, and around 0.62% sits with its ten largest clones. Sorting yielded triplicates of about 300,000 cells for each CD8+ T cell subset. As for this clonotype: Its specificity is not known.

The receptor's source is a human donor in good health. Some clones in this sample may be carry-over from other donors' samples. The chain has TRBV12-3 or TRBV12-4 and TRBJ1-5; TCRdb calls TRBD1, which cannot be checked without DNA. Sequencing was performed on naive CXCR3+ CD8+ T cells from blood. The subset is: CD45RO-CCR7+CD27+CD95- naive CD8+ T cells expressing CXCR3 (TNR3+). CDR3 residues: CASRSRGVNQPQHF.